This TCR beta chain was identified in a study of shared clonotypes between healthy human individuals. Notes on the study in general: Only blood samples were collected, and tissue repertoires likely differ.

In regard to this clone: The antigen is undetermined.

The deep-level immunoSEQ assay was used. The method was immunoSEQ multiplex PCR; TCRdb's version includes in-frame clones alone and lacks a portion of them. The profile shows 2 million to 3 million clones, around 94% of them singletons. The germline V gene has CDR1 MNHEY and CDR2 SVGAGI. The CDR3 sequence is 15 residues long. V was clipped by 8 bases and J by 0 bases, with 17 bases between them. The chain links TRBV6-5 to TRBJ2-7, with D perhaps being TRBD1 or TRBD2 (5 bases each). Sequencing input: naive CD4+ T cells sorted from blood. Subset described: CD45RA+ positively selected. This clonotype originated in a man younger than 30 in good health. The CDR3 loop reads CASSIGGMSSYEQYF. The CDR3 bases are TGTGCCAGCTCAATTGGGGGAATGAGCTCCTACGAGCAGTACTTC.